These T cell receptor beta chains were read from a single sample in a study of a mutant IDH1 vaccine in newly diagnosed glioma. TCRdb keeps only in-frame clones here, not all; method: immunoSEQ multiplex PCR. Here the sample spans around 56,000 clones, about 80% being singletons. These receptors are not linked to any known antigen. Sequences were derived from PBMCs, sampled from a glioma patient whose treatment included an IDH1 peptide vaccine. These receptors were collected from a man under 40 with glioma. CDR3s include the opening cysteine and the closing phenylalanine or tryptophan. Fields, in order: V gene, J gene, CDR3 length, CDR3 protein.

v_gene: TRBV4-2
j_gene: TRBJ2-2
len: 18
CDR3aa: CASSDRPSVLGENGELFF

v_gene: TRBV19
j_gene: TRBJ1-1
len: 16
CDR3aa: CASSMGPGGANTEAFF

v_gene: TRBV15
j_gene: TRBJ2-1
len: 16
CDR3aa: CATSRSGLANYNEQFF

v_gene: TRBV25-1
j_gene: TRBJ2-4
len: 14
CDR3aa: CASSKPGGWGIQYF

v_gene: TRBV5-6
j_gene: TRBJ2-7
len: 15
CDR3aa: CASSLLGTGKYEQYF

v_gene: TRBV7-2
j_gene: TRBJ1-2
len: 14
CDR3aa: CASSPLGGHYGYTF

v_gene: TRBV10-3
j_gene: TRBJ1-3
len: 12
CDR3aa: CAIRGAGNTIYF

v_gene: TRBV6-1
j_gene: TRBJ1-3
len: 15
CDR3aa: CASSALDRGADTIYF

v_gene: TRBV19
j_gene: TRBJ2-3
len: 12
CDR3aa: CASSRDTDTQYF

v_gene: TRBV28
j_gene: TRBJ2-1
len: 16
CDR3aa: CASRLISGGPYNEQFF

v_gene: TRBV5-1
j_gene: TRBJ2-1
len: 16
CDR3aa: CASSPGTVPAYNEQFF

v_gene: TRBV27
j_gene: TRBJ1-6
len: 17
CDR3aa: CASSSGTGGTYNSPLHF

v_gene: TRBV28
j_gene: TRBJ1-2
len: 14
CDR3aa: CASSLGGVQNGYTF

v_gene: TRBV5-1
j_gene: TRBJ2-7
len: 16
CDR3aa: CASSFHRDRGTYEQYF

v_gene: TRBV10-1
j_gene: TRBJ2-1
len: 16
CDR3aa: CASSESGSGGNNEQFF

v_gene: TRBV5-1
j_gene: TRBJ2-1
len: 15
CDR3aa: CASSVIGISYNEQFF

v_gene: TRBV7-8
j_gene: TRBJ1-3
len: 15
CDR3aa: CASSLSGVSGNTIYF

v_gene: TRBV28
j_gene: TRBJ1-5
len: 16
CDR3aa: CASRTSDRGNNQPQHF

v_gene: TRBV7-9
j_gene: TRBJ2-7
len: 16
CDR3aa: CASSPVQGAISYEQYF

v_gene: TRBV6-1
j_gene: TRBJ1-1
len: 14
CDR3aa: CASRSGTGNTEAFF

v_gene: TRBV13
j_gene: TRBJ2-1
len: 16
CDR3aa: CASSVVGQGYFNEQFF

v_gene: TRBV14
j_gene: TRBJ1-2
len: 14
CDR3aa: CASSQPGGFYGYTF

v_gene: TRBV6-1
j_gene: TRBJ2-5
len: 13
CDR3aa: CASSKTGLETQYF

v_gene: TRBV29-1
j_gene: TRBJ2-7
len: 12
CDR3aa: CSVGWGPNEQYF

v_gene: TRBV7-9
j_gene: TRBJ1-1
len: 16
CDR3aa: CASSPEDRAPFEEAFF

v_gene: TRBV5-1
j_gene: TRBJ2-7
len: 15
CDR3aa: CASSRIPLGSYEQYF

v_gene: TRBV2
j_gene: TRBJ2-2
len: 15
CDR3aa: CASIRQGLNTGELFF

v_gene: TRBV30
j_gene: TRBJ2-7
len: 14
CDR3aa: CAWNPGQGDYEQYF

v_gene: TRBV9
j_gene: TRBJ2-1
len: 13
CDR3aa: CASSATRGHEQFF

v_gene: TRBV28
j_gene: TRBJ2-5
len: 14
CDR3aa: CASSLAGAGETQYF

v_gene: TRBV5-1
j_gene: TRBJ2-3
len: 13
CDR3aa: CASSSDRGDTQYF

v_gene: TRBV6-5
j_gene: TRBJ2-5
len: 14
CDR3aa: CASSYPGGKETQYF

v_gene: TRBV6-5
j_gene: TRBJ1-1
len: 15
CDR3aa: CASSESGGANTEAFF

v_gene: TRBV7-8
j_gene: TRBJ2-1
len: 9
CDR3aa: CATGDEQFF

v_gene: TRBV19
j_gene: TRBJ2-5
len: 15
CDR3aa: CASSTRQTSRETQYF

v_gene: TRBV10-2
j_gene: TRBJ1-1
len: 14
CDR3aa: CASSAAGGFTEAFF

v_gene: TRBV4-2
j_gene: NA
len: 20
CDR3aa: CASSQVGFLRQGTLSYEQYF

v_gene: TRBV15
j_gene: TRBJ2-3
len: 15
CDR3aa: CATSRAGGGMDTQYF

v_gene: TRBV15
j_gene: TRBJ1-3
len: 15
CDR3aa: CATSRDRASGNTIYF

v_gene: TRBV9
j_gene: TRBJ1-1
len: 13
CDR3aa: CASSPFHGGEAFF

v_gene: TRBV27
j_gene: TRBJ1-3
len: 13
CDR3aa: CASSSVAGNTIYF

v_gene: TRBV11-2
j_gene: TRBJ2-1
len: 15
CDR3aa: CASSEARFSYNEQFF

v_gene: TRBV5-1
j_gene: TRBJ2-5
len: 15
CDR3aa: CASSWRGGGRETQYF

v_gene: TRBV5-1
j_gene: TRBJ2-2
len: 17
CDR3aa: CASSLNGGLANTGELFF

v_gene: TRBV27
j_gene: TRBJ1-4
len: 14
CDR3aa: CASSRDRANEKLFF

v_gene: TRBV7-9
j_gene: TRBJ2-1
len: 17
CDR3aa: CASSSGITSGLYNEQFF

v_gene: TRBV28
j_gene: TRBJ2-7
len: 15
CDR3aa: CASSRHPGGNYEQYF

v_gene: TRBV5-4
j_gene: TRBJ1-6
len: 15
CDR3aa: CASSVRQGVISPLHF

v_gene: TRBV18
j_gene: TRBJ1-3
len: 17
CDR3aa: CASSPPVDFYSGNTIYF

v_gene: TRBV28
j_gene: TRBJ2-3
len: 17
CDR3aa: CASSPPPGTGLTDTQYF

v_gene: TRBV11-2
j_gene: TRBJ2-3
len: 14
CDR3aa: CASSPHPGTDTQYF

v_gene: TRBV7-9
j_gene: TRBJ2-1
len: 17
CDR3aa: CASSAKGTGLTYNEQFF

v_gene: TRBV5-1
j_gene: TRBJ2-2
len: 14
CDR3aa: CASSPGPNTGELFF

v_gene: TRBV29-1
j_gene: TRBJ1-1
len: 15
CDR3aa: CSVDRYRSLTGEAFF

v_gene: TRBV7-9
j_gene: TRBJ2-5
len: 17
CDR3aa: CASSLASGRGEEETQYF

v_gene: TRBV5-1
j_gene: TRBJ2-5
len: 17
CDR3aa: CASSLEVSGQGFETQYF

v_gene: TRBV28
j_gene: TRBJ2-3
len: 15
CDR3aa: CASSLGWTVTDTQYF

v_gene: TRBV10-1
j_gene: TRBJ1-3
len: 15
CDR3aa: CASSPAGGTGNTIYF

v_gene: TRBV13
j_gene: TRBJ1-2
len: 16
CDR3aa: CASSRLGGQANYGYTF

v_gene: TRBV5-1
j_gene: TRBJ2-7
len: 14
CDR3aa: CASSLAGVSYEQYF